This T cell receptor (beta chain) was identified during a study of PD-1 blockade in mismatch repair-deficient tumors. On the study more broadly: All were previously treated, progressing patients with around 12 mismatch repair-deficient cancer types.

Sequencing used immunoSEQ multiplex PCR; TCRdb keeps in-frame clones, though not all of them. The data hold more than 90,000 clones, with about three quarters observed a single time. The TCR-sequenced patients were a few responders to pembrolizumab. Germline values: CDR1 SGHAT, CDR2 FQDESV (reference sequence). The CDR3 runs 14 residues. V was shortened by 5 bases and J by 5 bases, with 12 bases between the two germline ends. This receptor was obtained from an adult with mismatch repair-deficient cancer. The chain links TRBV11-1 to TRBJ2-2, with unresolved D. The sample was peripheral blood, taken roughly 60 weeks after starting pembrolizumab. CDR3 bases: TGTGCCAGCAGCCCCGGTCAAGCTACCGGGGAGCTGTTTTTT. Its translation is CASSPGQATGELFF.